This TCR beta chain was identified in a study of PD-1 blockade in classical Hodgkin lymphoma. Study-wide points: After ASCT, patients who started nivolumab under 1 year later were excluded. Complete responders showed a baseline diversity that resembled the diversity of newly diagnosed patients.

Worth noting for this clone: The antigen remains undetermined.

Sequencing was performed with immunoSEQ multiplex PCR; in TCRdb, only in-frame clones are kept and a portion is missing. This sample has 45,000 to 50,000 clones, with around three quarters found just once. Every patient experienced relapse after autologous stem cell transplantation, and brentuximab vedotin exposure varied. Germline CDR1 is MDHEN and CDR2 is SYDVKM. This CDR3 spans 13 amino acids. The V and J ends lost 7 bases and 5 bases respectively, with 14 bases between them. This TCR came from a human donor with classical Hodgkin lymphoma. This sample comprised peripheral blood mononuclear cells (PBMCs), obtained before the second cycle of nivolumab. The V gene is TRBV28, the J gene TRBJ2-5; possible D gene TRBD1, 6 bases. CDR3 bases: TGTGCCAGCACCTGGGGGCTCGGGGAGACCCAGTACTTC. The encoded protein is CASTWGLGETQYF. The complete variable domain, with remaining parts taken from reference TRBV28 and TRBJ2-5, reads DVKVTQSSRYLVKRTGEKVFLECVQDMDHENMFWYRQDPGLGLRLIYFSYDVKMKEKGDIPEGYSVSREKKERFSLILESASTNQTSMYLCASTWGLGETQYFGPGTRLLVL.